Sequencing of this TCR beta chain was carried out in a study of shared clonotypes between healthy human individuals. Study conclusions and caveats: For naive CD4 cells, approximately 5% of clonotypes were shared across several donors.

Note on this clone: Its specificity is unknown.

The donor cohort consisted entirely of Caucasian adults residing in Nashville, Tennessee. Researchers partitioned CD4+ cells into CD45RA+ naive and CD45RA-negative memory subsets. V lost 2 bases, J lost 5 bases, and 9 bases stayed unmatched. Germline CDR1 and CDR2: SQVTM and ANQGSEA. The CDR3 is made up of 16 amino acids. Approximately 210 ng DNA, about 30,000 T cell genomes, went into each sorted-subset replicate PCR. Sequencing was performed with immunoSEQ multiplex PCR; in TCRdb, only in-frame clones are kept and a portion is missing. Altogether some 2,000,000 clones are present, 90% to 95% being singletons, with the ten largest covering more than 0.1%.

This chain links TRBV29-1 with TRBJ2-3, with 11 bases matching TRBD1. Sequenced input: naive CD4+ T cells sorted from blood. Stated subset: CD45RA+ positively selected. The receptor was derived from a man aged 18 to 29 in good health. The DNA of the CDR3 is TGCAGCGTTGAACCCTTCGGACAGGGGGCGCAAGATACGCAGTATTTT. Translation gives CSVEPFGQGAQDTQYF.